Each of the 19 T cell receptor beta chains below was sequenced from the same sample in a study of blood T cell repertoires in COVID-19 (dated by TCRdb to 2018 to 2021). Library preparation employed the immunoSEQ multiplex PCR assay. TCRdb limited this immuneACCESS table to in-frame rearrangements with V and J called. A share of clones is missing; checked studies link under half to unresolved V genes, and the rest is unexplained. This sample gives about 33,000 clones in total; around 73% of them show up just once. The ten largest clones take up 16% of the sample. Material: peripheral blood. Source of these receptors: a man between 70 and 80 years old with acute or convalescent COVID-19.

The chain's CDR3 is CATSRKISGTKAYEQYF. CDR3 nucleotides: TGTGCCACCAGCAGAAAGATTAGCGGGACCAAGGCCTACGAGCAGTACTTC. The genes are TRBV15 and TRBJ2-7; 8 positions match TRBD2. J was trimmed by 2 bases and V by 2 bases; bases with no gene match: 11. Germline CDR1 reads LNHNV; CDR2 reads YYDKDF (reference sequence). This CDR3 spans 17 amino acids. The full variable domain, its missing parts supplied by reference TRBV15 and TRBJ2-7, is DAMVIQNPRYQVTQFGKPVTLSCSQTLNHNVMYWYQQKSSQAPKLLFHYYDKDFNNEADTPDNFQSRRPNTSFCFLDIRSPGLGDTAMYLCATSRKISGTKAYEQYFGPGTRLTVT.

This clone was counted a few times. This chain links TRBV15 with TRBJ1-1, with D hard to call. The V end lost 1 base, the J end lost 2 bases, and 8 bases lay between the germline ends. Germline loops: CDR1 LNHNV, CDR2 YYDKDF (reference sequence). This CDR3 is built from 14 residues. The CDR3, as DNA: TGTGCCACCAGCAGAGTGCGGTTAAACACTGAAGCTTTCTTT. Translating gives CATSRVRLNTEAFF. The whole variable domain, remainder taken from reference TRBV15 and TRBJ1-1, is DAMVIQNPRYQVTQFGKPVTLSCSQTLNHNVMYWYQQKSSQAPKLLFHYYDKDFNNEADTPDNFQSRRPNTSFCFLDIRSPGLGDTAMYLCATSRVRLNTEAFFGQGTRLTVV.

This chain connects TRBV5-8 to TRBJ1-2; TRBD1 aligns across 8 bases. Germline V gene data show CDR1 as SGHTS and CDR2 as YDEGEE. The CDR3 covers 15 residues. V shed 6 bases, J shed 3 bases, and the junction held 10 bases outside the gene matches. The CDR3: CASKKSTGVDYGYTF. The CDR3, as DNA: TGTGCCAGCAAAAAATCGACAGGGGTAGACTATGGCTACACCTTC.

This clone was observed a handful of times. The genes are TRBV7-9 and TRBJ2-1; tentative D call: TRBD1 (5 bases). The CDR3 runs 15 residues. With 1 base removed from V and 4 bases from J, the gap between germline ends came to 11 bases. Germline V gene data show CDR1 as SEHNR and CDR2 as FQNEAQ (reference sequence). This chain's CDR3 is CASSLGWGRYNEQFF. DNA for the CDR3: TGTGCCAGCAGCTTAGGGTGGGGCAGGTACAATGAGCAGTTCTTC. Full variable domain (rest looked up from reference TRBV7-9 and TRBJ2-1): DTGVSQNPRHKITKRGQNVTFRCDPISEHNRLYWYRQTLGQGPEFLTYFQNEAQLEKSRLLSDRFSAERPKGSFSTLEIQRTEQGDSAMYLCASSLGWGRYNEQFFGPGTRLTVL.

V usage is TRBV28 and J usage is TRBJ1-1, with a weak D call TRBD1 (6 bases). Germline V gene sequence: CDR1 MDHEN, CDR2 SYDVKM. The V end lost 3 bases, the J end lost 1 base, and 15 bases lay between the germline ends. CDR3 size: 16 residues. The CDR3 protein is CASSLNRWGQNTEAFF. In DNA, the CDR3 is TGTGCCAGCAGTTTGAACCGTTGGGGGCAGAACACTGAAGCTTTCTTT.

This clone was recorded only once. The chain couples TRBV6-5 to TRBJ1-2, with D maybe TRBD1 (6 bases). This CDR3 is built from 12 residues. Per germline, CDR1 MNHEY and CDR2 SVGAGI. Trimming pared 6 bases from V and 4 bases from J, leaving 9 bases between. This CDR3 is CASSQGPYGYTF. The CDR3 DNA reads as TGTGCCAGCAGCCAGGGGCCCTATGGCTACACCTTC.

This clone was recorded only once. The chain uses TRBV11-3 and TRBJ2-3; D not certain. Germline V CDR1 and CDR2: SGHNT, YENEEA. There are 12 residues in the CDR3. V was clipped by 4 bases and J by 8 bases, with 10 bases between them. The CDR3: CASSSNRGTQYF. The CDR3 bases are TGTGCCAGCAGCTCTAACCGCGGTACGCAGTATTTT. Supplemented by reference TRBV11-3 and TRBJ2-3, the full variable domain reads EAGVVQSPRYKIIEKKQPVAFWCNPISGHNTLYWYLQNLGQGPELLIRYENEEAVDDSQLPKDRFSAERLKGVDSTLKIQPAELGDSAVYLCASSSNRGTQYFGPGTRLTVL.

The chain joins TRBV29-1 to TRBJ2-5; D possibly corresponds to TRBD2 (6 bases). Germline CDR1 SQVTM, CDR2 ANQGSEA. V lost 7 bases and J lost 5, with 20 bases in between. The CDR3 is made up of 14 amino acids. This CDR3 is CSAKPTKSGETQYF. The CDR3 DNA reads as TGCAGCGCTAAGCCCACGAAGAGCGGGGAGACCCAGTACTTC.

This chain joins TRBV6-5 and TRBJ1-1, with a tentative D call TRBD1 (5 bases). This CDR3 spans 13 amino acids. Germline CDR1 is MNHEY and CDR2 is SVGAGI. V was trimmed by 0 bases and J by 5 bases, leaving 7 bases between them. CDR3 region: CASSYSGGTEAFF. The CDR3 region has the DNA TGTGCCAGCAGTTACTCGGGGGGAACTGAAGCTTTCTTT.

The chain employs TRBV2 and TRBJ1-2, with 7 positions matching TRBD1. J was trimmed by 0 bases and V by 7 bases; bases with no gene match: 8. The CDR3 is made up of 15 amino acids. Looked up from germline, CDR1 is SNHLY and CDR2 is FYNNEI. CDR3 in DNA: TGTGCCAGCACCCTCCCCGGGACAGCTAACTATGGCTACACCTTC. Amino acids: CASTLPGTANYGYTF.

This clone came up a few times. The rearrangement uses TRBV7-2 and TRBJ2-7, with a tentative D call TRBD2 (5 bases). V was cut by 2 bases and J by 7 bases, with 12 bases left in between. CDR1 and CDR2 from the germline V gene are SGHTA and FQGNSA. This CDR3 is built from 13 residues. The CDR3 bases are TGTGCCAGCAGCTTATTAGCCAGAGGGGAGCAGTACTTC. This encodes CASSLLARGEQYF.

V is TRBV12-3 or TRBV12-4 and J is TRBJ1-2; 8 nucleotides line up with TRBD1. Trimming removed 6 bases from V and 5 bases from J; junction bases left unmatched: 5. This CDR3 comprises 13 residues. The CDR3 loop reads CASSRDRGYGYTF. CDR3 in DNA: TGTGCCAGCAGCAGAGACAGGGGATATGGCTACACCTTC.

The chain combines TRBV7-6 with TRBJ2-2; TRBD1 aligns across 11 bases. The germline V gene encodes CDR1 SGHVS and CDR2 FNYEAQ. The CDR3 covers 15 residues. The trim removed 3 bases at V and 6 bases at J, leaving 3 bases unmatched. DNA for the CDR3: TGTGCCAGCAGCTTCGGACAGGGGGCCGCCGGGGAGCTGTTTTTT. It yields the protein CASSFGQGAAGELFF.

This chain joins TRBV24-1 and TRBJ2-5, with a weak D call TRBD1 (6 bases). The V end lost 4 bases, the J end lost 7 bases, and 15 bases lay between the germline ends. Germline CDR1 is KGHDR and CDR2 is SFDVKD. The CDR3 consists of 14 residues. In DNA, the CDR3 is TGTGCCACCAGTGACCAACTACAGGGCCGGACCCAGTACTTC. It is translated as CATSDQLQGRTQYF.

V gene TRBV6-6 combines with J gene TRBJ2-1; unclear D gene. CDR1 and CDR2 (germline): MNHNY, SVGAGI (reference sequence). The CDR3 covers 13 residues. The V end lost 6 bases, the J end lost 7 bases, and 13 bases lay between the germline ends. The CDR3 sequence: CASSDSTINEQFF. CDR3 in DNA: TGTGCCAGCAGCGACTCTACCATAAATGAGCAGTTCTTC.

CDR3 sequence (DNA): TGTGCCAGCAGTGAATCGGGGACTGCTGGAAACACCATATATTTT. Encoded protein: CASSESGTAGNTIYF. The gene calls are TRBV25-1 and TRBJ1-3, with D perhaps matching TRBD1 (5 bases). There are 15 residues in the CDR3. Germline lookup yields CDR1 MGHDK and CDR2 SYGVNS. The germline V and J ends were trimmed by 1 base and 2 bases, with 9 bases remaining between them.

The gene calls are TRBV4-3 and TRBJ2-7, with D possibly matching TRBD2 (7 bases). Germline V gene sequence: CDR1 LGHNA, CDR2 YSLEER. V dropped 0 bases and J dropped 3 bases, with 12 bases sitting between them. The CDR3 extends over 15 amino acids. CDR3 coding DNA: TGCGCCAGCAGCCAAGAGGGGGGGGGCTACTACGAGCAGTACTTC. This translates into CASSQEGGGYYEQYF.

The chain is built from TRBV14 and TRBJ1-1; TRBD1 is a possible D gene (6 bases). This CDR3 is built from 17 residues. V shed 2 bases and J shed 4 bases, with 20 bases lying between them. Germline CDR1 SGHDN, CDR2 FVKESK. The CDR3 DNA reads TGTGCCAGCAGCCAAATCGGGGGGGGCGCGCGGGGCACTGAAGCTTTCTTT. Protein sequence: CASSQIGGGARGTEAFF.

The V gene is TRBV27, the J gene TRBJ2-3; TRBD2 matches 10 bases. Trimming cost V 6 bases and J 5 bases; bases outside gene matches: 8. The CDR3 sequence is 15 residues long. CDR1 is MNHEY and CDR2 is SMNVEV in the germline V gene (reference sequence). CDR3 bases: TGTGCCAGCAGACGACTAGCGGGCCCCCGAGATACGCAGTATTTT. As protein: CASRRLAGPRDTQYF.